This T cell receptor (beta chain) was profiled in a study of blood T cell repertoires in COVID-19. Germline trimming cut 4 bases from V and 5 bases from J; bases unmatched to any gene: 11. CDR1 is SGHVS, CDR2 FQNEAQ, per germline. This CDR3 has 16 amino acids. Methods used by the authors: Reference gene primer amplification gave estimated nucleated cell counts. The repertoire was sequenced with immunoSEQ multiplex PCR; TCRdb's copy has only in-frame clones and lacks some. D and trimming were read from the DNA, whereas the V and J calls and clone size are those reported in that table. The sample holds 150,000 to 200,000 clones, 82% seen once.

Specimen: peripheral blood. J is TRBJ2-3 and V is TRBV7-8; 8 bases fit TRBD2. The receptor was isolated from a woman younger than 45 with acute or convalescent COVID-19. The CDR3 DNA follows: TGTGCCAGCAGCTCCTACGGGGGGGCCGGGGTAGATACGCAGTATTTT. Amino acids: CASSSYGGAGVDTQYF. Using reference TRBV7-8 and TRBJ2-3 for the parts outside the CDR3, the full variable domain is GAGVSQSPRYKVAKRGQDVALRCDPISGHVSLFWYQQALGQGPEFLTYFQNEAQLDKSGLPSDRFFAERPEGSVSTLKIQRTQQEDSAVYLCASSSYGGAGVDTQYFGPGTRLTVL.